The clone carrying this T cell receptor (beta chain) came up a few times. The antigen is undetermined. The sample comes from a study of cytomegalovirus exposure and HLA in healthy donors. Per the germline V gene, CDR1 is MRHNA and CDR2 is SNTAGT. This CDR3 is 14 amino acids long. V lost 3 bases, J lost 4 bases, and 4 bases stayed unmatched. A multiplex PCR was run with 60 Vbeta primers and 13 Jbeta primers. Data came from immunoSEQ multiplex PCR; TCRdb stores just in-frame clones and leaves some out. The data hold 150,000 to 200,000 clones, with 65% to 90% observed a single time. Findings of the study overall: Later analysis identified several of the most significant clusters that appeared linked to common viral pathogens. The study found most TCR sequences rare, yet found some public TCRs in many donors. Fewer than 200 TCR beta chains were listed as cytomegalovirus-associated.

V is TRBV6-4 and J is TRBJ2-3; TRBD2 agrees at 7 bases. Specimen: PBMCs. The TCR was taken from a human donor in good health. The CDR3: CASSEAGEADTQYF. The CDR3 DNA reads as TGTGCCAGCAGTGAGGCGGGGGAGGCAGATACGCAGTATTTT.